Listed here are 29 T cell receptor beta chains from one sample, sequenced in a study of blood T cell repertoires in COVID-19. Only in-frame clones appear in the TCRdb table, and some are missing; sequencing was by immunoSEQ multiplex PCR. The repertoire includes roughly 140,000 clones, under 90% of them detected once, and 35% to 40% sits in the top ten. The sample was peripheral blood. The receptors here all came from a human donor in a cohort sampled during active COVID-19.

There are a few counts of this clone. The V gene is TRBV19, the J gene TRBJ1-2; D is perhaps TRBD1 (6 bases). Trimming left V 5 bases short and J 4 bases short, with 17 bases between. The CDR3 covers 15 residues. Germline V gene sequence: CDR1 LNHDA, CDR2 SQIVND (reference sequence). CDR3 protein: CASSVPGQLGYGYTF. CDR3 DNA sequence: TGTGCCAGTAGTGTCCCCGGACAGCTAGGCTATGGCTACACCTTC.

The chain is built from TRBV6-6 and TRBJ1-4; 7 nucleotides agree with TRBD1. Germline lookup yields CDR1 MNHNY and CDR2 SVGAGI (reference sequence). This CDR3 spans 15 amino acids. With 6 bases clipped from V and 8 bases from J, the junction kept 12 bases outside the gene matches. CDR3 residues: CASSKTGEVWEKLFF. In nucleotides, the CDR3 is TGTGCCAGCAGCAAAACAGGGGAGGTTTGGGAAAAACTGTTTTTT.

The chain uses TRBV5-1 and TRBJ1-1, with D maybe TRBD1 (5 bases). V was shortened by 4 bases and J by 6 bases, with 16 bases between the two germline ends. CDR3 length: 14 residues. Per the germline V gene, CDR1 is SGHRS and CDR2 is YFSETQ. The CDR3 is CASSPGGGIPEAFF. In DNA form, the CDR3 reads TGCGCCAGCAGCCCTGGGGGGGGGATCCCTGAAGCTTTCTTT.

This chain joins TRBV4-3 and TRBJ2-3; no clear D gene. The V and J ends lost 0 bases and 8 bases respectively, with 9 bases between them. This CDR3 is 13 amino acids long. In germline, CDR1 is LGHNA, CDR2 YSLEER. The CDR3 region is CASSQETSGTQYF. In nucleotides, the CDR3 is TGCGCCAGCAGCCAAGAGACCTCAGGTACGCAGTATTTT.

V and J are TRBV19 and TRBJ1-2, with 7 bases matching TRBD1. J was trimmed by 7 bases and V by 7 bases; bases with no gene match: 15. This CDR3 has 15 residues. CDR1 is LNHDA and CDR2 is SQIVND in the germline V gene (reference sequence). CDR3 in DNA: TGTGCCAGTACCCCCCTATCGACAGGGATCGTTGGCTACACCTTC. This codes for CASTPLSTGIVGYTF.

This chain joins TRBV7-6 and TRBJ2-7; D is perhaps TRBD1 (6 bases). Germline V lookup: CDR1 SGHVS, CDR2 FNYEAQ. The CDR3 length is 14 residues. V lost 4 bases and J 7 bases, leaving 17 bases between the germline ends. The CDR3 here is CASSSSGQSREQYF. The DNA of the CDR3 is TGTGCCAGCAGCTCCTCAGGACAGTCACGGGAGCAGTACTTC.

The chain has TRBV18 and TRBJ2-7; 7 nucleotides match TRBD1. Losses at the gene ends were 3 bases for V and 5 bases for J; bases not matched to a gene: 16. The CDR3 length is 17 residues. Germline CDR1 is KGHSH and CDR2 is LQKENI. In DNA, the CDR3 is TGTGCCAGCTCACCTTTAATAGGGGGCAGGGTAAACCACGAGCAGTACTTC. It translates to CASSPLIGGRVNHEQYF.

This clone was detected only once. This chain joins TRBV7-2 and TRBJ2-7; 11 positions match TRBD2. This CDR3 has 15 residues. Germline V lookup: CDR1 SGHTA, CDR2 FQGNSA. The ends lost 6 bases at V and 8 bases at J; junction bases unmatched: 12. The CDR3 DNA reads TGTGCCAGCAGAACCACTAGCGGGGGTCCCCTCCAGCAGTACTTC. Protein product: CASRTTSGGPLQQYF. Full variable domain (rest looked up from reference TRBV7-2 and TRBJ2-7): GAGVSQSPSNKVTEKGKDVELRCDPISGHTALYWYRQSLGQGLEFLIYFQGNSAPDKSGLPSDRFSAERTGGSVSTLTIQRTQQEDSAVYLCASRTTSGGPLQQYFGPGTRLTVT.

This chain connects TRBV6-5 to TRBJ1-2; no firm D call. The CDR3 has 12 residues. V was shortened by 7 bases and J by 6 bases, with 12 bases between the two germline ends. From germline, CDR1 is MNHEY and CDR2 SVGAGI. The CDR3 here is CASTEWANGYTF. The DNA for the CDR3 is TGTGCCAGCACCGAGTGGGCTAATGGCTACACCTTC.

The V and J genes are TRBV5-1 and TRBJ2-5, with TRBD2 matching over 7 bases. CDR3 length: 15 residues. The V gene's germline CDR1 is SGHRS and CDR2 YFSETQ. V trimming: 2 bases; J trimming: 2 bases; junction bases outside the gene matches: 6. CDR3 nucleotide sequence: TGCGCCAGCAGCTTTACCACCGGGGGGCAAGAGACCCAGTACTTC. Amino acids: CASSFTTGGQETQYF. The full variable domain, rest sourced from reference TRBV5-1 and TRBJ2-5, is KAGVTQTPRYLIKTRGQQVTLSCSPISGHRSVSWYQQTPGQGLQFLFEYFSETQRNKGNFPGRFSGRQFSNSRSEMNVSTLELGDSALYLCASSFTTGGQETQYFGPGTRLLVL.

V usage is TRBV7-2 and J usage is TRBJ1-6, with 8 bases identical to TRBD1. CDR1 is SGHTA and CDR2 is FQGNSA in the germline V gene. The junction had 11 bases not matched to a gene; V was cut back by 4 bases and J by 12 bases. The CDR3 covers 15 residues. In DNA, the CDR3 is TGTGCCAGCAGCTGGACACAGGGGGACCAGGGACCCCTCCACTTT. Amino acid sequence: CASSWTQGDQGPLHF.

The chain employs TRBV5-6 and TRBJ1-2; possible D gene TRBD1, 6 bases. Trimming took 4 bases from V and 0 from J, leaving 13 bases between them. This CDR3 is built from 15 residues. CDR1 and CDR2 (germline): SGHDT, YYEEEE. The CDR3 protein is CASSLATGPNYGYTF. In DNA, the CDR3 is TGTGCCAGCAGCCTGGCGACAGGTCCTAACTATGGCTACACCTTC. The full variable domain, rest sourced from reference TRBV5-6 and TRBJ1-2, is DAGVTQSPTHLIKTRGQQVTLRCSPKSGHDTVSWYQQALGQGPQFIFQYYEEEERQRGNFPDRFSGHQFPNYSSELNVNALLLGDSALYLCASSLATGPNYGYTFGSGTRLTVV.

This clone was detected once. The V and J genes are TRBV9 and TRBJ2-4; 12 bases are a match to TRBD2. V trimming: 4 bases; J trimming: 6 bases; junction bases outside the gene matches: 5. There are 15 residues in the CDR3. Per germline, CDR1 SGDLS and CDR2 YYNGEE. The CDR3 loop is CASSPLAGGLNIQYF. CDR3 DNA sequence: TGTGCCAGCAGCCCCCTAGCGGGGGGGTTAAACATTCAGTACTTC.

The J gene is TRBJ2-1, the V gene TRBV5-1; D may be TRBD2 (6 bases). Germline V CDR1 and CDR2: SGHRS, YFSETQ. V lost 2 bases, J lost 9 bases, and 12 bases lay in between. The CDR3 consists of 13 residues. CDR3 nucleotides: TGCGCCAGCAGCTTTGGAGGGGCGATTGAGCAGTTCTTC. This translates into CASSFGGAIEQFF.

In nucleotides, the CDR3 is TGTGCCAGCAGCTTGAGGGACAGGAGCTCCTACAATGAGCAGTTCTTC. This gives the protein CASSLRDRSSYNEQFF. This chain joins TRBV5-6 and TRBJ2-1, with 8 positions matching TRBD1. In germline, CDR1 is SGHDT, CDR2 YYEEEE. The length of the CDR3 is 16 residues. V was clipped by 1 base and J by 0 bases; unmatched bases: 3. The entire variable domain, with the rest obtained from reference TRBV5-6 and TRBJ2-1, is as follows: DAGVTQSPTHLIKTRGQQVTLRCSPKSGHDTVSWYQQALGQGPQFIFQYYEEEERQRGNFPDRFSGHQFPNYSSELNVNALLLGDSALYLCASSLRDRSSYNEQFFGPGTRLTVL.

CDR3 nucleotides: TGTGCCAGCAGGGGACAGGGTAATAATGAAAAACTGTTTTTT. It codes for CASRGQGNNEKLFF. The chain recombines TRBV6-5 with TRBJ1-4; TRBD1 matches at 9 bases. With 6 bases clipped from V and 4 bases from J, the junction kept 3 bases outside the gene matches. Looked up from germline, CDR1 is MNHEY and CDR2 is SVGAGI. The CDR3 length is 14 residues.

This clone has more than one count but fewer than ten. CDR3 nucleotide sequence: TGTGCCAGCAGCTTCAGCCCGTCGGGTTTTGCCGAGCAGTACTTC. It yields the protein CASSFSPSGFAEQYF. V is TRBV11-3 and J is TRBJ2-7; D ambiguous. V was shortened by 3 bases and J by 6 bases, with 18 bases between the two germline ends. From germline, CDR1 is SGHNT and CDR2 YENEEA. The CDR3 is 15 residues long.

This clone has just a few counts. The rearrangement uses TRBV4-1 and TRBJ1-2; D remains ambiguous. The CDR3 covers 12 residues. V lost 2 bases and J 5 bases, leaving 6 bases between the germline ends. The V gene's germline CDR1 is MGHRA and CDR2 YSYEKL. In DNA form, the CDR3 reads TGCGCCAGCAGCCAAAATTTATATGGCTACACCTTC. It encodes CASSQNLYGYTF.

This clone was counted once. The chain recombines TRBV10-3 with TRBJ1-1; D is possibly TRBD1 (5 bases). Trimming removed 6 bases at V and 6 bases at J, with 14 bases between. Germline CDR1 ENHRY, CDR2 SYGVKD. The CDR3 sequence is 13 residues long. CDR3 nucleotides: TGTGCCATCAGAAGGATAGAACAGGCTGAAGCTTTCTTT. Amino acids: CAIRRIEQAEAFF.

This clone was seen just once. The chain combines TRBV19 with TRBJ1-1, with D hard to call. CDR3 size: 13 residues. Germline V lookup: CDR1 LNHDA, CDR2 SQIVND (reference sequence). Trimming stripped 9 bases from V and 6 bases from J, with 17 bases between. Written as DNA, the CDR3 is TGTGCCAGCCGATCATCGGGTTCCTCTGAAGCTTTCTTT. Translating it yields CASRSSGSSEAFF.

The genes are TRBV2 and TRBJ2-1; the D gene is possibly TRBD2 (5 bases). The CDR3 covers 12 residues. The germline gives CDR1 SNHLY, CDR2 FYNNEI. V lost 4 bases, J lost 9 bases, and 10 bases lay in between. As DNA, the CDR3 is TGTGCCAGCAGTGGCCCTGGACTTGAGCAGTTCTTC. Protein product: CASSGPGLEQFF.

This clone was seen a handful of times. The rearrangement links TRBV2 to TRBJ1-2, with 7 bases matching TRBD1. The CDR3 contains 15 residues. The V gene's germline CDR1 is SNHLY and CDR2 FYNNEI. Trimming cost V 4 bases and J 2 bases; bases outside gene matches: 7. The CDR3 bases are TGTGCCAGCAGTGCCCGCTGGGGACAGAACTATGGCTACACCTTC. Translating gives CASSARWGQNYGYTF. Full variable domain (missing parts from reference TRBV2 and TRBJ1-2): EPEVTQTPSHQVTQMGQEVILRCVPISNHLYFYWYRQILGQKVEFLVSFYNNEISEKSEIFDDQFSVERPDGSNFTLKIRSTKLEDSAMYFCASSARWGQNYGYTFGSGTRLTVV.

DNA for the CDR3: TGCGCCAGCAGCTCGGGACAGTTCGATCAGCCCCAGCATTTT. Its translation: CASSSGQFDQPQHF. The chain links TRBV5-1 to TRBJ1-5; 7 bases map to TRBD1. Looked up from germline, CDR1 is SGHRS and CDR2 is YFSETQ. The length of the CDR3 is 14 residues. V was pared by 3 bases and J by 5 bases, with 5 bases of the junction left unmatched.

This sequence joins TRBV5-1 and TRBJ2-5; 10 nucleotides agree with TRBD1. Trimming cost V 3 bases and J 5 bases; bases outside gene matches: 13. The CDR3 has 17 residues. The germline V gene has CDR1 SGHRS and CDR2 YFSETQ. The CDR3 DNA reads as TGCGCCAGCAGCTCGAGTCCCGGGACAGGGGCGAGGGAGACCCAGTACTTC. Translating it yields CASSSSPGTGARETQYF. The full variable domain, completed using reference TRBV5-1 and TRBJ2-5, is KAGVTQTPRYLIKTRGQQVTLSCSPISGHRSVSWYQQTPGQGLQFLFEYFSETQRNKGNFPGRFSGRQFSNSRSEMNVSTLELGDSALYLCASSSSPGTGARETQYFGPGTRLLVL.

V and J are TRBV27 and TRBJ2-7; D is possibly TRBD1 (6 bases). V gave up 3 bases and J gave up 3 bases, with 12 bases separating them. Looked up from germline, CDR1 is MNHEY and CDR2 is SMNVEV (reference sequence). The CDR3 is made up of 14 amino acids. The chain's CDR3 is CASSFVGGNYEQYF. Here the CDR3 DNA reads TGTGCCAGCAGTTTCGTAGGGGGAAACTACGAGCAGTACTTC.

The chain recombines TRBV6-5 with TRBJ2-5; TRBD1 is a possible D gene (5 bases). V gave up 6 bases and J gave up 5 bases, with 10 bases separating them. CDR1 and CDR2 from the germline V gene are MNHEY and SVGAGI. The CDR3 runs 12 residues. The CDR3 is CASSPGHETQYF. The CDR3 DNA reads TGTGCCAGCAGCCCAGGGCATGAGACCCAGTACTTC.

Only a few counts were recorded for this clone. The chain is built from TRBV5-5 and TRBJ1-2; possible D gene TRBD1, 5 bases. This CDR3 region has 14 residues. V was pared by 2 bases and J by 1 base, with 9 bases between. The germline V gene encodes CDR1 SGHKS and CDR2 YYEKEE (reference sequence). The DNA for the CDR3 is TGTGCCAGCAGCTTCCCAGGGAATAACTATGGCTACACCTTC. It encodes CASSFPGNNYGYTF. Variable domain in full (rest from reference TRBV5-5 and TRBJ1-2): DAGVTQSPTHLIKTRGQQVTLRCSPISGHKSVSWYQQVLGQGPQFIFQYYEKEERGRGNFPDRFSARQFPNYSSELNVNALLLGDSALYLCASSFPGNNYGYTFGSGTRLTVV.

The J gene is TRBJ2-1, the V gene TRBV7-3; 14 positions agree with TRBD2. Per the germline V gene, CDR1 is SGHTA and CDR2 is FQGTGA. The ends lost 6 bases at V and 6 bases at J; junction bases unmatched: 16. The CDR3 is 19 residues long. In nucleotides, the CDR3 is TGTGCCAGCAGTTGGTCTATAGGACTAGCGGGGGGCCAAGGCAATGAGCAGTTCTTC. This sequence encodes CASSWSIGLAGGQGNEQFF.

The rearrangement joins TRBV5-1 to TRBJ2-5, with a possible D match to TRBD1 (6 bases). Trimming took 4 bases from V and 1 from J, leaving 14 bases between them. CDR1 is SGHRS, CDR2 YFSETQ, per germline. This CDR3 has 15 amino acids. CDR3 residues: CASSALGTPQETQYF. The CDR3 DNA reads as TGCGCCAGCAGCGCCCTCGGGACACCCCAAGAGACCCAGTACTTC.